One and the same sample provided the 5 T cell receptor beta chains below, sequenced in a study of T cells in Graves' hyperthyroidism and ophthalmopathy. Amplification of TCR beta CDR3 regions was performed using RNA transcripts as template. The TCR CDR3 first-round RT-PCR relied on the HTBI primer set. TCRdb called the multiplex PCR reads again in MiXCR, with one record for every CDR3 protein. The sample consists of about 600,000 distinct CDR3 sequences, more than 14% of them appearing once. The sequenced sample consisted of blood. Every receptor here comes from a woman between 50 and 59 years old with Graves' ophthalmopathy.

The chain carries TRBV15 and TRBJ2-5; D not certain. CDR1 is LNHNV, CDR2 YYDKDF, per germline (reference sequence). The CDR3 loop spans 14 amino acids. Trimming pared 3 bases from V and 2 bases from J, leaving 10 bases between. This chain's CDR3 is CATSSPPQQETQYF. As DNA, the CDR3 is TGTGCCACCAGCAGCCCTCCACAACAAGAGACCCAGTACTTC. Full variable domain (rest looked up from reference TRBV15 and TRBJ2-5): DAMVIQNPRYQVTQFGKPVTLSCSQTLNHNVMYWYQQKSSQAPKLLFHYYDKDFNNEADTPDNFQSRRPNTSFCFLDIRSPGLGDTAMYLCATSSPPQQETQYFGPGTRLLVL.

The rearrangement joins TRBV19 to TRBJ2-7; D is perhaps TRBD2 (5 bases). Germline V gene data show CDR1 as LNHDA and CDR2 as SQIVND (reference sequence). The V and J ends lost 4 bases and 5 bases respectively, with 24 bases between them. This CDR3 spans 17 amino acids. The CDR3 DNA sequence: TGTGCCAGTAGTAAAGAAAGTCGCCGGGGAATGAGGAACGAGCAGTACTTC. Its protein is CASSKESRRGMRNEQYF.

This chain links TRBV28 with TRBJ1-1; possible D gene TRBD1, 6 bases. The CDR3 is made up of 16 amino acids. The germline V gene encodes CDR1 MDHEN and CDR2 SYDVKM. V was pared by 1 base and J by 5 bases, with 17 bases between. The CDR3 DNA sequence: TGTGCCAGCAGTTTATTGGGGGGCGCGGGGAATACTGAAGCTTTCTTT. The encoded protein is CASSLLGGAGNTEAFF. Full variable domain (outside the CDR3, taken from reference TRBV28 and TRBJ1-1): DVKVTQSSRYLVKRTGEKVFLECVQDMDHENMFWYRQDPGLGLRLIYFSYDVKMKEKGDIPEGYSVSREKKERFSLILESASTNQTSMYLCASSLLGGAGNTEAFFGQGTRLTVV.

This clonotype was seen at least ten times. The chain links TRBV12-3 or TRBV12-4 to TRBJ2-3; D might be TRBD2 (5 bases). CDR3 length equals 12 residues. V was cut by 11 bases and J by 5 bases, with 14 bases left in between. CDR3 sequence: CAGSGLGDTQYF. The DNA for the CDR3 is TGTGCCGGCTCGGGGTTGGGAGATACGCAGTATTTT.

In its sample, this clonotype was seen many times. The chain carries TRBV5-6 and TRBJ2-2; 8 bases map to TRBD1. Germline CDR1 and CDR2: SGHDT and YYEEEE. V lost 1 base to trimming and J lost 6 bases; unmatched junction nucleotides: 8. The CDR3 has 16 residues. The CDR3 spells CASSLWGTGMAGELFF. CDR3 bases: TGTGCCAGCAGCTTGTGGGGGACAGGAATGGCCGGGGAGCTGTTTTTT.